The present T cell receptor (beta chain) was sequenced within a study of technical replicates of blood from a few donors (dated by TCRdb to about 2017). Library prep was done by the immunoSEQ multiplex PCR assay. As stored in TCRdb, this immuneACCESS dataset retains in-frame rearrangements with V and J assigned. A fraction of the clones does not appear; measured against another copy, unresolved V genes explain less than half of the discrepancy, and the remainder lacks a known reason. The sample table holds fewer than 95,000 clones, of which over 90% were seen once. The ten largest clones capture about 0.23% of the sample. With regard to this clone: Its cognate antigen has yet to be identified. It has no much larger one-base neighbor in the sample; base qualities were not kept.

The sequence derives from a human donor in good health. Sequenced input: T cells isolated from PBMCs.

This receptor carries the CDR3 CASSILAGPYEQYF. The DNA sequence is as follows: TGTGCCAGCAGCATACTAGCGGGACCCTACGAGCAGTACTTC. The chain links TRBV7-9 with TRBJ2-7; a stretch of 10 junction bases matches TRBD2. The CDR3 has 14 amino acids, counting the end cysteine and phenylalanine. Left in the record is the CDR3 DNA by itself, 42 bases read in frame from the first base. The germline V gene (reference sequence) sets CDR1 to SEHNR and CDR2 to FQNEAQ. Ends trimmed: V by 5 bases, J by 2 bases; bases unmatched to a gene: 3.